A single sample gave rise to the 16 T cell receptor beta chains below, sequenced in a study of spatial heterogeneity in lung cancer. Study-wide points: Expanded intratumoral alpha and beta TCR counts tracked tumor mutation counts.

TCRdb re-called the 5' RACE reads with MiXCR, one entry per CDR3 protein. The data show 16,000 or so distinct CDR3 sequences, around 6% seen once. These receptors' antigens are unknown. Specified time point: sample taken at primary tumor resection. Sequencing was performed on lung tumor tissue, taken at surgery. These receptors all come from a female donor with early-stage non-small cell lung cancer.

This clonotype was seen only a few times. The gene calls are TRBV10-2 and TRBJ2-7, with D possibly TRBD2 on 6 matching bases. The CDR3 has 13 amino acids. Trimming pared 5 bases from V and 0 bases from J, leaving 8 bases between. Germline CDR1 is WSHSY and CDR2 is SAAADI. Here the CDR3 DNA reads TGCGCCAGCAGTACCGGGAGCTCCTACGAGCAGTACTTC. Protein sequence: CASSTGSSYEQYF.

J is TRBJ2-1 and V is TRBV9; D uncertain. This CDR3 comprises 16 residues. The germline V gene encodes CDR1 SGDLS and CDR2 YYNGEE. The V end lost 2 bases, the J end lost 0 bases, and 12 bases lay between the germline ends. The CDR3 nucleotides are TGTGCCAGCAGCGTCGCGACCAGGAGCTCCTACAATGAGCAGTTCTTC. Amino acid sequence: CASSVATRSSYNEQFF.

This clonotype was seen ten or more times. V is TRBV29-1 and J is TRBJ2-1; no firm D call. CDR3 length: 12 residues. Germline loops: CDR1 SQVTM, CDR2 ANQGSEA. Trimming shortened V by 4 bases and J by 9 bases, and 13 bases separated the two germline ends. CDR3 coding DNA: TGCAGCGTTGGTAGGCAAGGTAGTGAGCAGTTCTTC. Translating it yields CSVGRQGSEQFF.

This clonotype was observed at least ten times. V gene TRBV7-9 combines with J gene TRBJ2-4; D ambiguous. The CDR3 runs 14 residues. Trimming shortened V by 2 bases and J by 6 bases, and 11 bases separated the two germline ends. The germline gives CDR1 SEHNR, CDR2 FQNEAQ (reference sequence). The CDR3 spells CASSLPRSVNIQYF. In DNA form, the CDR3 reads TGTGCCAGCAGCTTACCCCGGTCCGTAAACATTCAGTACTTC.

The chain couples TRBV7-3 to TRBJ2-3; D is ambiguous. The germline CDR1 and CDR2 sequences are SGHTA and FQGTGA. V lost 5 bases, J lost 6 bases, and 9 bases lay in between. This CDR3 is built from 12 residues. CDR3 loop: CASSPGGDTQYF. In DNA, the CDR3 is TGTGCCAGCAGCCCGGGTGGCGATACGCAGTATTTT.

This clonotype was recorded a few times. V is TRBV12-3 or TRBV12-4 and J is TRBJ2-1; 7 nucleotides line up with TRBD2. This CDR3 has 14 residues. V lost 3 bases, J lost 5 bases, and 4 bases stayed unmatched. Written as DNA, the CDR3 is TGTGCCAGCAGTTTCAGGACTAGTGACAATGAGCAGTTCTTC. It yields the protein CASSFRTSDNEQFF.

This clonotype rates as medium-sized. V gene TRBV23-1 combines with J gene TRBJ2-7; 7 nucleotides line up with TRBD1. TRBV23-1 counts as an open reading frame of uncertain function. J gave up 3 bases and V 1 base, and 9 bases lay outside the gene matches. The CDR3 is made up of 16 amino acids. CDR3 DNA: TGCGCCAGCAGTCAATTCCGGGACAGAATAAACTACGAGCAGTACTTC. Translating it yields CASSQFRDRINYEQYF.

The gene calls are TRBV20-1 and TRBJ1-1; 7 bases are a match to TRBD1. This CDR3 spans 14 amino acids. From germline, CDR1 is DFQATT and CDR2 SNEGSKA (reference sequence). Trimming removed 5 bases from V and 3 bases from J; junction bases left unmatched: 9. CDR3 nucleotides: TGCAGTGCTTCAGGGGACAGATCGTACACTGAAGCTTTCTTT. Translation gives CSASGDRSYTEAFF.

This clonotype was seen ten or more times. V is TRBV7-8 and J is TRBJ2-3, with D hard to call. CDR3 length: 16 residues. Trimming removed 3 bases at V and 0 bases at J, with 13 bases between. CDR1 is SGHVS, CDR2 FQNEAQ, per germline. The CDR3 DNA sequence: TGTGCCAGCAGCTTCGCGTCGGGCTGGAGCACAGATACGCAGTATTTT. It encodes CASSFASGWSTDTQYF.

Ten or more counts support this clonotype. The V call is TRBV12-3 or TRBV12-4, the J call TRBJ2-7; no firm D call. The CDR3 has 15 amino acids. Between the trimmed V and J ends, which lost 6 bases and 0 bases, there was a span of 15 bases. The CDR3 coding sequence is TGTGCCAGCAGCGCCGACCGAGTTAGCTCCTACGAGCAGTACTTC. Encoded protein: CASSADRVSSYEQYF.

At least ten counts were recorded for this clonotype. The rearrangement links TRBV6-2 or TRBV6-3 to TRBJ2-1; D is perhaps TRBD2 (5 bases). Germline V lookup: CDR1 MNHEY, CDR2 SVGEGT. This CDR3 has 13 residues. With 6 bases removed from V and 9 bases from J, the gap between germline ends came to 15 bases. The CDR3 nucleotides read TGTGCCAGCAGCCGCGGGCCTGAGATTGAGCAGTTCTTC. As protein: CASSRGPEIEQFF.

This clonotype was seen repeatedly, ten times or more. The V call is TRBV5-4, the J call TRBJ2-1; unclear D gene. Germline lookup yields CDR1 SGHNT and CDR2 YYREEE (reference sequence). The ends were cut back, 1 base at V and 5 bases at J, with 13 bases in the middle. CDR3 size: 15 residues. The CDR3 here is CASSLSPGPNNEQFF. DNA of the CDR3: TGTGCCAGCAGCTTGTCACCGGGTCCTAACAATGAGCAGTTCTTC.

This clonotype was seen once. The CDR3 loop reads CASSQVHTDTQYF. The CDR3 region has the DNA TGTGCCAGCAGCCAAGTTCATACAGATACGCAGTATTTT. This chain uses TRBV14 with TRBJ2-3; D unresolved. CDR3 length equals 13 residues. Germline assignment: CDR1 SGHDN and CDR2 FVKESK. V gave up 1 base and J gave up 3 bases, with 5 bases separating them.

This chain links TRBV3-1 with TRBJ2-7; D gene ambiguous. The CDR3 contains 12 residues. Germline assignment: CDR1 LGHDT and CDR2 YNNKEL (reference sequence). The V end lost 0 bases, the J end lost 3 bases, and 3 bases lay between the germline ends. The CDR3 nucleotides read TGTGCCAGCAGCCAAGATATCTACGAGCAGTACTTC. Amino acid sequence: CASSQDIYEQYF.

This clonotype occurred many times. The gene calls are TRBV5-6 and TRBJ2-1, with no clear D. This CDR3 comprises 11 residues. V was trimmed by 2 bases and J by 7 bases, leaving 4 bases between them. CDR1 is SGHDT, CDR2 YYEEEE, per germline. The CDR3 reads CASSFYNEQFF. The CDR3, as DNA: TGTGCCAGCAGCTTTTATAATGAGCAGTTCTTC.

This clonotype was picked up many times. The V gene is TRBV5-1, the J gene TRBJ2-5; unclear D gene. This CDR3 is 14 amino acids long. V lost 0 bases to trimming and J lost 3 bases, with 9 bases between them. Germline-derived CDR1 and CDR2 are SGHRS and YFSETQ. CDR3 DNA: TGCGCCAGCAGCTTGGCCCAAGGAAAAGAGACCCAGTACTTC. It yields the protein CASSLAQGKETQYF.